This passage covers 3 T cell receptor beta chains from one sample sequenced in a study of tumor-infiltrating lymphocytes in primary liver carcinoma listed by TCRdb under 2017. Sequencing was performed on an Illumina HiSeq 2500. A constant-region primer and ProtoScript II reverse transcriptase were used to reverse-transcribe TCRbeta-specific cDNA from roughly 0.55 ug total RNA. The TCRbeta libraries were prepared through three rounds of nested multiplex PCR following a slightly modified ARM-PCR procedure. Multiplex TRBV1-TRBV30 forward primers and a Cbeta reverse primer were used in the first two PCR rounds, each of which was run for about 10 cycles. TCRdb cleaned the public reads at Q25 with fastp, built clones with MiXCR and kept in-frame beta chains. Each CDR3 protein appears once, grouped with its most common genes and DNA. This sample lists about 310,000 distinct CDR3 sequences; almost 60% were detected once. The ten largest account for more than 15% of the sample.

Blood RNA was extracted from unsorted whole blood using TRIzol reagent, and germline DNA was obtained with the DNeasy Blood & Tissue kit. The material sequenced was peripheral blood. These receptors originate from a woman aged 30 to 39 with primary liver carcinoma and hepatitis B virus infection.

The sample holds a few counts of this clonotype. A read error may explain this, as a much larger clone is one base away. The CDR3 protein is CASSPVRDRETQYF. Written as DNA, the CDR3 is TGTGCCAGCAGTCCGGTGAGGGACCGAGAGACCCAGTACTTC. The J gene is TRBJ2-5, the V gene TRBV12-3 or TRBV12-4; TRBD1 or TRBD2 may be the D gene (5 bases each). CDR3 length: 14 residues. V lost 5 bases and J 4 bases, leaving 14 bases between the germline ends.

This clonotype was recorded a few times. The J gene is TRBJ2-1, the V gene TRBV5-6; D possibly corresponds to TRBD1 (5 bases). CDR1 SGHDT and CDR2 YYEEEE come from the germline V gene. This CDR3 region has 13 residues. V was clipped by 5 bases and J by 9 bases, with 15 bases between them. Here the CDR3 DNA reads TGTGCCAGCAGGCCAACAGGTTTCGGTGAGCAGTTCTTC. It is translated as CASRPTGFGEQFF.

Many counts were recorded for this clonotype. The CDR3 protein is CASSQSFREEAFF. In DNA form, the CDR3 reads TGCGCCAGCAGCCAATCGTTCAGAGAAGAAGCTTTCTTT. The chain employs TRBV4-1 and TRBJ1-1; D unresolved. The CDR3 is 13 amino acids. Germline V gives CDR1 MGHRA, CDR2 YSYEKL. V shed 2 bases and J shed 8 bases, with 12 bases lying between them.